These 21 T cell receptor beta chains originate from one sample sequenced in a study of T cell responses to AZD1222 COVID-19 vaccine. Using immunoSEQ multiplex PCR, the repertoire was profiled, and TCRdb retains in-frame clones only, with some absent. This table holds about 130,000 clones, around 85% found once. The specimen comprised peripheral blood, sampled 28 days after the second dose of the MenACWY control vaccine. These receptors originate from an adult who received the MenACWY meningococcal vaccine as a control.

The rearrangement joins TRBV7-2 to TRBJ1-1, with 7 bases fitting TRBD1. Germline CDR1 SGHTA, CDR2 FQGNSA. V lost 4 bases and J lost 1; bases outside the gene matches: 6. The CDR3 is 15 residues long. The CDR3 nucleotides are TGTGCCAGCAGCTCACTCAGGGGGGGGAACACTGAAGCTTTCTTT. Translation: CASSSLRGGNTEAFF.

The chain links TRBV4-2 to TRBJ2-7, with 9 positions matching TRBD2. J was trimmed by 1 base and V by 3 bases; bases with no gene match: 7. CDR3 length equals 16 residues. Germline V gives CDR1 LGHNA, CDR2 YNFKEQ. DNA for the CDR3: TGTGCCAGCAGCCATGAAGCGGCGGGAGGGTCCTACGAGCAGTACTTC. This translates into CASSHEAAGGSYEQYF.

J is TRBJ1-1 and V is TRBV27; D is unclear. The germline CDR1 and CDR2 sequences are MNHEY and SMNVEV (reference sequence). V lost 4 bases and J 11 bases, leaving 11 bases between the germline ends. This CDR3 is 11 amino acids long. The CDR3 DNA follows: TGTGCCAGCAGTTCGGGCTTGGATGCTTTCTTT. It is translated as CASSSGLDAFF.

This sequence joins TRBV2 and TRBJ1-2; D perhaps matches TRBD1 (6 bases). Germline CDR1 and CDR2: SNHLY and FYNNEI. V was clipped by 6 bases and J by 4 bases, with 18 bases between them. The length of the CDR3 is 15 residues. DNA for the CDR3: TGTGCCAGCAGGGGTGACGGGGGGCGAGGCTATGGCTACACCTTC. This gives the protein CASRGDGGRGYGYTF. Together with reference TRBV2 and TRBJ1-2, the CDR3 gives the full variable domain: EPEVTQTPSHQVTQMGQEVILRCVPISNHLYFYWYRQILGQKVEFLVSFYNNEISEKSEIFDDQFSVERPDGSNFTLKIRSTKLEDSAMYFCASRGDGGRGYGYTFGSGTRLTVV.

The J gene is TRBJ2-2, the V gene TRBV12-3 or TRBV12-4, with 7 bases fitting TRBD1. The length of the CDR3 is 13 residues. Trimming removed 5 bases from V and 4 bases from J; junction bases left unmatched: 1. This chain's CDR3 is CASSRQGTGELFF. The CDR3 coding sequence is TGTGCCAGCAGTCGACAGGGCACCGGGGAGCTGTTTTTT.

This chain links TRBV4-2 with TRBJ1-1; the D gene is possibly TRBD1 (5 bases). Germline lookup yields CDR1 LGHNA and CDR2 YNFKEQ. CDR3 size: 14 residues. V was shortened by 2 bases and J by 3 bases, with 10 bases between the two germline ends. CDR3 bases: TGTGCCAGCAGCCAACAAGGGACGGACACTGAAGCTTTCTTT. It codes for CASSQQGTDTEAFF.

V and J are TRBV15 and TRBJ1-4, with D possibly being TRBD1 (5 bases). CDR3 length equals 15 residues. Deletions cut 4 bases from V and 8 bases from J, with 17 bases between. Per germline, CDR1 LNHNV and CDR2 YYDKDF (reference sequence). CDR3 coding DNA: TGTGCCACCAGCACGCCTACGGGGGTCGGGGAAAAACTGTTTTTT. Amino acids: CATSTPTGVGEKLFF.

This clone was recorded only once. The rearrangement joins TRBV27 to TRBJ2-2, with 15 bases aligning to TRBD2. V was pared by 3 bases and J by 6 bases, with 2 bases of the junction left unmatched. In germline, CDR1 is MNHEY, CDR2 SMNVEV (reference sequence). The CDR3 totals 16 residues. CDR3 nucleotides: TGTGCCAGCAGTTTGGGACTAGCGGGGGGCGCCGGGGAGCTGTTTTTT. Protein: CASSLGLAGGAGELFF.

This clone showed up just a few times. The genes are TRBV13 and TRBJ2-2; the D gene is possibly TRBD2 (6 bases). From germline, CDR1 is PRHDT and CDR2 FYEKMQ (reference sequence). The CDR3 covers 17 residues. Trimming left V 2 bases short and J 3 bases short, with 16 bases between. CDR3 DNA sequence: TGTGCCAGCAGCTTAAATCCGGGAGCAAAGGACACCGGGGAGCTGTTTTTT. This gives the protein CASSLNPGAKDTGELFF.

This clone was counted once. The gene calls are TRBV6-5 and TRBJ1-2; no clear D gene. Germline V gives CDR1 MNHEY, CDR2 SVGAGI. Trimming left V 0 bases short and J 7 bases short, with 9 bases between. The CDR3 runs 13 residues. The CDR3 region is CASSYSGESGYTF. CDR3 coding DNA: TGTGCCAGCAGTTACTCCGGGGAATCTGGCTACACCTTC.

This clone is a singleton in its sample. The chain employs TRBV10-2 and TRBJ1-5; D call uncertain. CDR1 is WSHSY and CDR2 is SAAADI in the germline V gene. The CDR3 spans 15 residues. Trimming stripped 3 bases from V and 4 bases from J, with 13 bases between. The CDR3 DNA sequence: TGCGCCAGCAGTGAAACCGGGGTTAGGAATCAGCCCCAGCATTTT. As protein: CASSETGVRNQPQHF.

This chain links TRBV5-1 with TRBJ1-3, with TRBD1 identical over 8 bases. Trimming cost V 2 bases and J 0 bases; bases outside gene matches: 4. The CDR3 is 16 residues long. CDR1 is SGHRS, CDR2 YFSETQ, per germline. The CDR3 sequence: CASSFGTGNSGNTIYF. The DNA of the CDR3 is TGCGCCAGCAGCTTTGGGACAGGCAACTCTGGAAACACCATATATTTT. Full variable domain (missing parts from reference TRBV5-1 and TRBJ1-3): KAGVTQTPRYLIKTRGQQVTLSCSPISGHRSVSWYQQTPGQGLQFLFEYFSETQRNKGNFPGRFSGRQFSNSRSEMNVSTLELGDSALYLCASSFGTGNSGNTIYFGEGSWLTVV.

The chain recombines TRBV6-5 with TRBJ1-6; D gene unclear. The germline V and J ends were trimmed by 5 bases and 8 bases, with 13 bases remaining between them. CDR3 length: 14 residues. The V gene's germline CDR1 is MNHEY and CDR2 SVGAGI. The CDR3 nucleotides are TGTGCCAGCAGTCGCAAAGCGGGTGATTCACCCCTCCACTTT. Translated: CASSRKAGDSPLHF.

Here the CDR3 reads CAFVWRTEAFF. For the CDR3, the DNA is TGTGCCTTCGTCTGGAGGACTGAAGCTTTCTTT. The chain joins TRBV30 to TRBJ1-1; D is ambiguous. With 7 bases removed from V and 5 bases from J, the gap between germline ends came to 11 bases. CDR1 GTSNPN and CDR2 SVGIG come from the germline V gene (reference sequence). The CDR3 sequence is 11 residues long.

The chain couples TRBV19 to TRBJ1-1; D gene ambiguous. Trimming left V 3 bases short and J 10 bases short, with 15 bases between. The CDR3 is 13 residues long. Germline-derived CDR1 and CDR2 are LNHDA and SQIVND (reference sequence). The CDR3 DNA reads TGTGCCAGTAGTATCTTCTCTCGGTTTCCAGCTTTCTTT. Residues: CASSIFSRFPAFF.

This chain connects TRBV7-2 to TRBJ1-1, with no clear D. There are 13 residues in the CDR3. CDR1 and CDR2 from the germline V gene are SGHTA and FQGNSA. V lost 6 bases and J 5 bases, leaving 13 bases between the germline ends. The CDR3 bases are TGTGCCAGCAGGAATCGGCCCCAGACTGAAGCTTTCTTT. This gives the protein CASRNRPQTEAFF.

The CDR3: CASSNPLGVGLCNSPLHF. CDR3 sequence (DNA): TGTGCCAGCAGCAACCCGTTAGGAGTGGGGCTCTGTAATTCACCCCTCCACTTT. V and J are TRBV11-3 and TRBJ1-6, with D maybe TRBD1 (5 bases). CDR1 is SGHNT and CDR2 is YENEEA in the germline V gene. V was trimmed by 5 bases and J by 6 bases, leaving 23 bases between them. The CDR3 extends over 18 amino acids.

CDR3 sequence (DNA): TGTGCCATCGGCCAGGGTACGGACGAGCAGTACGTC. As protein: CAIGQGTDEQYV. The V gene is TRBV10-3, the J gene TRBJ2-7; TRBD1 is a possible D gene (5 bases). Germline loops: CDR1 ENHRY, CDR2 SYGVKD. The CDR3 extends over 12 amino acids. V was pared by 8 bases and J by 5 bases, with 13 bases between.

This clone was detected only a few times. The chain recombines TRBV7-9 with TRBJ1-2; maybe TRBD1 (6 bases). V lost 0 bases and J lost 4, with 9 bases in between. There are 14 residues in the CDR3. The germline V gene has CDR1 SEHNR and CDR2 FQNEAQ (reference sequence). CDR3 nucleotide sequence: TGTGCCAGCAGCTTAGCGCAGGGGACCTATGGCTACACCTTC. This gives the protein CASSLAQGTYGYTF.

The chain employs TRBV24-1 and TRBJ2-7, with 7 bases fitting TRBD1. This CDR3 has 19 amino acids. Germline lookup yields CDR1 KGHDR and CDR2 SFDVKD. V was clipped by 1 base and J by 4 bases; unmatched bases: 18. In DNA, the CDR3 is TGTGCCACCAGTGATTTCACACACCGAGGGGGACAGCTAAATTACGAGCAGTACGTC. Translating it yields CATSDFTHRGGQLNYEQYV.

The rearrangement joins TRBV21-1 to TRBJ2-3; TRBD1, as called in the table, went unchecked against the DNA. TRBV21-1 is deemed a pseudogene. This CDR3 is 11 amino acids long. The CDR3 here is CAGLTWDTQYF. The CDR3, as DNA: TGTGCCGGCCTCACGTGGGATACGCAGTATTTT.